The clone carrying this T cell receptor beta chain was picked up one time. Germline V gene sequence: CDR1 KGHSH, CDR2 LQKENI. The CDR3 is 13 amino acids. V lost 2 bases to trimming and J lost 6 bases, with 10 bases between them. These data come from a study of blood T cell repertoires in COVID-19. Authors' processing steps: Nucleated cell number was recorded as an estimate derived from reference gene primer amplification. The protocol was immunoSEQ multiplex PCR, while the TCRdb copy is restricted to in-frame clones and leaves out a portion. V and J calls and clone size are copied from that table; D and trimming were computed from the DNA. This repertoire shows over 150,000 clones, roughly 87% found once; its top ten account for 3.9%.

The material sequenced was peripheral blood. The chain uses TRBV18 and TRBJ1-2; D is possibly TRBD1 (6 bases). The clonotype was recovered from a woman aged 60-75 years who had recovered from COVID-19. In nucleotides, the CDR3 is TGTGCCAGCTCACCAAGGGCAGGGGATGGCTACACCTTC. Its protein is CASSPRAGDGYTF.